This T cell receptor beta chain emerged from a study of vaccination effects on CD4 cells after COVID-19. Study background: Cultures of under 2.5 million PBMC per well contained approximately 9.6 IU/ml IL-2 plus 10 ug/ml peptides. General study points: From healthy vaccinees, only 1 of 255 vaccine-induced clones also reacted to common cold coronaviruses. Vaccine- and infection-induced clones showed marked clonal contraction late following vaccination.

TCRdb keeps only in-frame clones here, not all; method: immunoSEQ multiplex PCR. The sample carries around 26,000 clones, 65% to 80% recorded once. This CDR3 region has 18 residues. Germline loops: CDR1 SGHVS, CDR2 FNYEAQ. V lost 5 bases and J lost 6; bases outside the gene matches: 14. With respect to this clone: What it recognizes is unknown.

The culture ran for around nine days, and then CD4+ T cells were isolated. Previously uninfected by SARS-CoV-2, the vaccine recipients also showed negative nucleocapsid antibodies. The sequence was obtained from a human donor who received a COVID-19 vaccine. This specimen consisted of CD4+ T cells from PBMCs cultured without peptide, obtained before COVID-19 vaccination. The chain employs TRBV7-6 and TRBJ2-3, with 13 bases fitting TRBD2. CDR3 sequence (DNA): TGTGCCAGCAGCCCGGGACTAGCGGGGAGGTTCGGAGCCGATACGCAGTATTTT. It encodes CASSPGLAGRFGADTQYF.